These T cell receptor beta chains were read from a single sample in a study of spatial heterogeneity in lung cancer. In TCRdb, the 5' RACE reads were re-called with MiXCR into one record per CDR3 protein. The sample lists approximately 7,000 distinct CDR3 sequences, about 3.2% occurring once. Here the sequenced sample was lung tumor tissue, taken at surgery. Receptor source: a male donor with early-stage non-small cell lung cancer. CDR3s include the opening cysteine and the closing phenylalanine or tryptophan. Fields, in order: clone size, D gene, V gene, J gene, CDR3 DNA, CDR3 protein. D genes are given only for firm matches. Some rows have no size entry. The others give once, few or many, or a class for an expanded clone.

size: many; D: -; V: TRBV7-9; J: TRBJ1-4; DNA: TGTGCCAGCAGCTTAGAGGTTACAGGGATAAGTGAAAAACTGTTTTTT; CDR3: CASSLEVTGISEKLFF
size: many; D: TRBD1; V: TRBV10-3; J: TRBJ2-7; DNA: TGTGCCATCAGCGGGACAGGGGGCACCTACGAGCAGTACTTC; CDR3: CAISGTGGTYEQYF
size: few; D: -; V: TRBV20-1; J: TRBJ1-1; DNA: TGCAGTGCTTTTGACGGAGACACTGAAGCTTTCTTT; CDR3: CSAFDGDTEAFF
size: many; D: TRBD1; V: TRBV7-3; J: TRBJ1-5; DNA: TGTGCCAGCAGTCTATCCCCAGGGGGTGGTCAGCCCCAGCATTTT; CDR3: CASSLSPGGGQPQHF
size: medium-sized; D: TRBD1; V: TRBV5-3; J: TRBJ2-3; DNA: TGTGCCAGAAGCCCCGACAGGGGATCGACAGATACGCAGTATTTT; CDR3: CARSPDRGSTDTQYF
size: medium-sized; D: -; V: TRBV30; J: TRBJ1-1; DNA: TGTGCCTGGAGCCGCAGGGAGGAAGCTTTCTTT; CDR3: CAWSRREEAFF
size: many; D: -; V: TRBV7-3; J: TRBJ2-5; DNA: TGTGCCAGCAGCTGGGACGGGCGGGAGACCCAGTACTTC; CDR3: CASSWDGRETQYF
size: medium-sized; D: -; V: TRBV20-1; J: TRBJ1-1; DNA: TGCAGTGCTGGCCGACCGGCACGGCTCTTGATGAACACTGAAGCTTTCTTT; CDR3: CSAGRPARLLMNTEAFF
size: many; D: TRBD1; V: TRBV19; J: TRBJ1-6; DNA: TGTGCCAGTACCACGGGGACAGAACATAATTCACCCCTCCACTTT; CDR3: CASTTGTEHNSPLHF
size: many; D: -; V: TRBV28; J: TRBJ2-1; DNA: TGTGCCAGCAGGGACGACCAAAACTACAATGAGCAGTTCTTC; CDR3: CASRDDQNYNEQFF
size: many; D: TRBD2; V: TRBV11-3; J: TRBJ2-1; DNA: TGTGCCAGCAGCTTTGTAGCGGGGGCATACAATGAGCAGTTCTTC; CDR3: CASSFVAGAYNEQFF
size: medium-sized; D: -; V: TRBV9; J: TRBJ2-3; DNA: TGTGCCAGCAGCGCCCCCGTCACAGATACGCAGTATTTT; CDR3: CASSAPVTDTQYF
size: medium-sized; D: -; V: TRBV5-1; J: TRBJ2-3; DNA: TGCGCCAGCAGCTGGACAAGTGAAGATACGCAGTATTTT; CDR3: CASSWTSEDTQYF
size: many; D: -; V: TRBV27; J: TRBJ2-2; DNA: TGTGCCAGCAGTTTATGGTTTGGGGACACCGGGGAGCTGTTTTTT; CDR3: CASSLWFGDTGELFF
size: medium-sized; D: TRBD1; V: TRBV6-1; J: TRBJ1-3; DNA: TGTGCCAGCAGGACAGGGGGCGGAAACACCATATATTTT; CDR3: CASRTGGGNTIYF
size: many; D: -; V: TRBV20-1; J: TRBJ1-5; DNA: TGCAGTGCTAGGGCAGGGCCCAGCAATCAGCCCCAGCATTTT; CDR3: CSARAGPSNQPQHF
size: many; D: -; V: TRBV6-5; J: TRBJ1-2; DNA: TGTGCCGCGCGGGAGGGGGGCCCGTTAGCTAACTATGGCTACACCTTC; CDR3: CAAREGGPLANYGYTF
size: medium-sized; D: -; V: TRBV29-1; J: TRBJ1-2; DNA: TGCAGCGTTGAAAACAGCTACTATGGCTACACCTTC; CDR3: CSVENSYYGYTF
size: many; D: TRBD1; V: TRBV7-3; J: TRBJ2-3; DNA: TGTGCCAGCAGCCAATTAGGGGGCAGCACAGATACGCAGTATTTT; CDR3: CASSQLGGSTDTQYF
size: medium-sized; D: TRBD1; V: TRBV10-3; J: TRBJ1-2; DNA: TGTGCCATCAGTGCTGACAGGGACTATGGCTACACCTTC; CDR3: CAISADRDYGYTF
size: medium-sized; D: TRBD2; V: TRBV11-2; J: TRBJ2-1; DNA: TGTGCCAGCAGCTCCCTACCACTAGCGGGAGACGGTGATGAGCAGTTCTTC; CDR3: CASSSLPLAGDGDEQFF
size: many; D: TRBD2; V: TRBV7-2; J: TRBJ2-3; DNA: TGTGCCAGCAGCTCGGGGGGGCCGATGGATACGCAGTATTTT; CDR3: CASSSGGPMDTQYF
size: -; D: TRBD1; V: TRBV30; J: TRBJ2-7; DNA: TGTGCCTGGGAGACAGGGGGCAACGAGCAGTACTTC; CDR3: CAWETGGNEQYF
size: medium-sized; D: -; V: TRBV6-1; J: TRBJ2-3; DNA: TGTGCCAGCAGTGAAGGCGCGGGTGCCCGGGGTGATACGCAGTATTTT; CDR3: CASSEGAGARGDTQYF
size: medium-sized; D: -; V: TRBV10-2; J: TRBJ1-5; DNA: TGCGCCAGCAGGGATGGACTAAGCAATCAGCCCCAGCATTTT; CDR3: CASRDGLSNQPQHF
size: medium-sized; D: -; V: TRBV12-3/TRBV12-4; J: TRBJ2-1; DNA: TGTGCCAGCAGTCGGACTGGGAATGAGCAGTTCTTC; CDR3: CASSRTGNEQFF
size: many; D: TRBD1; V: TRBV5-1; J: TRBJ1-1; DNA: TGCGCCAGCAGCCCCGGACAGGGATGGGATATGAACACTGAAGCTTTCTTT; CDR3: CASSPGQGWDMNTEAFF
size: many; D: TRBD1; V: TRBV6-1; J: TRBJ2-7; DNA: TGTGCCAGCAGTGAAAACAGGGGTAGCTCCTACGAGCAGTACTTC; CDR3: CASSENRGSSYEQYF
size: many; D: -; V: TRBV27; J: TRBJ2-3; DNA: TGTGCCAGCAGTGGGCTAGGGGGCACAGATACGCAGTATTTT; CDR3: CASSGLGGTDTQYF
size: many; D: TRBD2; V: TRBV24-1; J: TRBJ2-4; DNA: TGTGCCACCAGTGATACTCATAGCGGGAGGAAGGACATTCAGTACTTC; CDR3: CATSDTHSGRKDIQYF
size: many; D: -; V: TRBV24-1; J: TRBJ2-2; DNA: TGTGCCAAAGACACCGGGGAGCTGTTTTTT; CDR3: CAKDTGELFF
size: medium-sized; D: -; V: TRBV29-1; J: TRBJ2-4; DNA: TGCAGCGTTGGAGGATATTCCGGAAACATTCAGTACTTC; CDR3: CSVGGYSGNIQYF
size: medium-sized; D: -; V: TRBV29-1; J: TRBJ1-2; DNA: TGCAGCGTTGCCTGGCAGGACTATGGCTACACCTTC; CDR3: CSVAWQDYGYTF
size: medium-sized; D: -; V: TRBV12-3/TRBV12-4; J: TRBJ2-5; DNA: TGTGCCAGCAGTTTGGAGGGGACCCAGTACTTC; CDR3: CASSLEGTQYF
size: many; D: -; V: TRBV11-2; J: TRBJ2-3; DNA: TGTGCCAGCAGCCTCGGTCGAGATACGCAGTATTTT; CDR3: CASSLGRDTQYF
size: medium-sized; D: -; V: TRBV2; J: TRBJ1-1; DNA: TGTGCCAGCAGTCAGGACAGAACCATGAACACTGAAGCTTTCTTT; CDR3: CASSQDRTMNTEAFF
size: many; D: TRBD1; V: TRBV11-2; J: TRBJ1-1; DNA: TGTGCCAGCAGCTTCGGGACAGGGGACACTGAAGCTTTCTTT; CDR3: CASSFGTGDTEAFF
size: large; D: -; V: TRBV7-3; J: TRBJ1-6; DNA: TGTGCCAGTGCCCGGGGGGTTAATTCACCCCTCCACTTT; CDR3: CASARGVNSPLHF
size: medium-sized; D: TRBD1; V: TRBV27; J: TRBJ1-1; DNA: TGTGCCAGCAGTTGGGACAGGGGGCAGGGGAACACTGAAGCTTTCTTT; CDR3: CASSWDRGQGNTEAFF
size: many; D: TRBD1; V: TRBV4-2; J: TRBJ2-7; DNA: TGTGCCAGCAGCCAAGACTCCACCGGGACAGGGGACTACGAGCAGTACTTC; CDR3: CASSQDSTGTGDYEQYF
size: many; D: -; V: TRBV30; J: TRBJ1-4; DNA: TGTGCGCTGGAGGCCCAAGGAATGCGGGAAAAACTGTTTTTT; CDR3: CALEAQGMREKLFF
size: large; D: -; V: TRBV20-1; J: TRBJ2-7; DNA: TGCAGTGCTAGTAGGCCGGGGCTGAACTACGAGCAGTACTTC; CDR3: CSASRPGLNYEQYF
size: many; D: -; V: TRBV5-1; J: TRBJ2-7; DNA: TGCGCCAGCAGCACCGGGACTTACGAGCAGTACTTC; CDR3: CASSTGTYEQYF
size: many; D: -; V: TRBV10-3; J: TRBJ2-7; DNA: TGTGCCATCAGTGAGTCGGGGGGGCAGGCCTACGAGCAGTACTTC; CDR3: CAISESGGQAYEQYF
size: many; D: -; V: TRBV29-1; J: TRBJ2-5; DNA: TGCAGCCCCAGGGGGGGCGAAGCGGGGAACGAAGAGACCCAGTACTTC; CDR3: CSPRGGEAGNEETQYF
size: many; D: -; V: TRBV6-5; J: TRBJ2-2; DNA: TGTGCCAGCAGTTCAGGGTATCATAACACCGGGGAGCTGTTTTTT; CDR3: CASSSGYHNTGELFF
size: many; D: -; V: TRBV2; J: TRBJ1-2; DNA: TGTGCCAGTGCTACTCGAGGCGCAGATTTTAACTATGGCTACACCTTC; CDR3: CASATRGADFNYGYTF
size: many; D: -; V: TRBV27; J: TRBJ2-7; DNA: TGTGCCAGCAGTTTAAAGGAGGGACCCTCCTACGAGCAGTACTTC; CDR3: CASSLKEGPSYEQYF
size: few; D: -; V: TRBV19; J: TRBJ1-1; DNA: TGTGCCAGTAGTATAGGCCGACGGACGGCTAACACTGAAGCTTTCTTT; CDR3: CASSIGRRTANTEAFF